This entry describes one T cell receptor beta chain. These data belong to a study of blood T cell repertoires in COVID-19. Whole-study context: The United States, Italy and Spain supplied acute and convalescent COVID-19 samples. PBMCs, B-cell-depleted T cells, or T cells provided the cDNA or gDNA that made up the material.

Study processing details: From reference gene primer amplification, estimates of nucleated cell counts were derived. Clones were sequenced by immunoSEQ multiplex PCR, and TCRdb holds only the in-frame ones, with some missing. V and J calls and clone size are as listed in that table; D and trimming were resolved from the DNA. The sample records under 250,000 clones, 80% to 90% being singletons. The CDR3 is 17 amino acids. Germline V CDR1 and CDR2: LGHNA, YNFKEQ. Trimming cost V 1 base and J 7 bases; bases outside gene matches: 8. The sample consisted of peripheral blood. The receptor was isolated from a human donor in a cohort sampled during active COVID-19. This chain uses TRBV4-2 with TRBJ2-1; 12 nucleotides line up with TRBD2. The DNA for the CDR3 is TGTGCCAGCAGCCAAGGGCTAGCGGGAGGGCCTAGGAATGAGCAGTTCTTC. Amino acid sequence: CASSQGLAGGPRNEQFF.